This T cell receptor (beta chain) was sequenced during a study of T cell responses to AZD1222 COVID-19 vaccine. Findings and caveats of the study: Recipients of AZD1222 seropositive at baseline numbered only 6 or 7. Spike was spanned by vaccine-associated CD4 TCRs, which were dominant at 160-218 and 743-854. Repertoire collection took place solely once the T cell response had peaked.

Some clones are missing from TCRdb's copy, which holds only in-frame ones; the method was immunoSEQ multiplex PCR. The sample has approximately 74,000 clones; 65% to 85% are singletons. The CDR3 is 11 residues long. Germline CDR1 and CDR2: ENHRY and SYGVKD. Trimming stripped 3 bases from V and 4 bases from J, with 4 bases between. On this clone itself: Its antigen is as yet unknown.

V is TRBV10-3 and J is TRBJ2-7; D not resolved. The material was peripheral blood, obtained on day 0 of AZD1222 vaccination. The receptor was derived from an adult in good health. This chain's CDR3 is CAISDQYEQYF. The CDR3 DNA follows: TGTGCCATCAGTGATCAATACGAGCAGTACTTC.